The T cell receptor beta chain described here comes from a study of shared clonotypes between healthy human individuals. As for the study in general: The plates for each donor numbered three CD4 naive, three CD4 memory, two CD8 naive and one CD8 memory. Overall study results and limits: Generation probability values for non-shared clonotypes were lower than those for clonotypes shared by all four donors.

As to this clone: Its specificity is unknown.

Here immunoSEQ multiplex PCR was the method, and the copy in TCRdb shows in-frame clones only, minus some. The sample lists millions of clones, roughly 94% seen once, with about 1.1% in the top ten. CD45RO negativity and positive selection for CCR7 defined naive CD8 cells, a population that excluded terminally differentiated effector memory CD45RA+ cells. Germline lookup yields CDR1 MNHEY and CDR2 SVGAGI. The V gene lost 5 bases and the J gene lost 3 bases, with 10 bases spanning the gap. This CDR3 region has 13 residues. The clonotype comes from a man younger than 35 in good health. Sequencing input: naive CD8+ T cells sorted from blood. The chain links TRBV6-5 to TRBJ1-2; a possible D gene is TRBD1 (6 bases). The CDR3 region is CASSLRTDYGYTF. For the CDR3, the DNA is TGTGCCAGCAGTCTCCGGACAGACTATGGCTACACCTTC.